This TCR beta chain was sequenced for a study of siplizumab effects on memory and regulatory T cells. Study-wide results and caveats: Mappable alloreactive CD4+ clones came from Treg cells around three quarters of the time on average with siplizumab, against 25% to 30% in controls.

The J segment lost 2 bases and the V segment lost 5 bases, leaving 8 bases of the junction unmatched. Germline lookup yields CDR1 SEHNR and CDR2 FQNEAQ (reference sequence). The CDR3 has 16 residues. Here immunoSEQ multiplex PCR was the method, and the copy in TCRdb shows in-frame clones only, minus some. The sample records around 100,000 clones, about 95% being singletons. Note on this clone: Its target is unknown.

The TCR was taken from a human donor in good health. The sample comprised non-Treg CD4+ T cells sorted from blood. V gene TRBV7-9 combines with J gene TRBJ2-7; 11 bases align to TRBD2. The CDR3: CASSVSGTSGAYEQYF. CDR3 coding DNA: TGTGCCAGCAGCGTCTCCGGGACTAGCGGAGCCTACGAGCAGTACTTC.